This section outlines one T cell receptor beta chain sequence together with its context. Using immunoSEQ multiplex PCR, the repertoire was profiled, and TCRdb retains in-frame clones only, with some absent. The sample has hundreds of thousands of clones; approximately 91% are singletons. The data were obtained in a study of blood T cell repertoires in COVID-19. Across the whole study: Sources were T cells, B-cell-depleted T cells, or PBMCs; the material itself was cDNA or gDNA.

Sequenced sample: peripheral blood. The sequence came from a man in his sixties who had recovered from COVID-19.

For the CDR3, the DNA is TGCGCCAGCCTTGGGGCGCCAGGGGACACTGAAGCTTTCTTT. Protein: CASLGAPGDTEAFF. The J gene is TRBJ1-1, the V gene TRBV23-1; D is possibly TRBD1 (6 bases). TRBV23-1 is placed among ORFs of uncertain function. This CDR3 has 14 residues. Trimming pared 8 bases from V and 3 bases from J, leaving 16 bases between.